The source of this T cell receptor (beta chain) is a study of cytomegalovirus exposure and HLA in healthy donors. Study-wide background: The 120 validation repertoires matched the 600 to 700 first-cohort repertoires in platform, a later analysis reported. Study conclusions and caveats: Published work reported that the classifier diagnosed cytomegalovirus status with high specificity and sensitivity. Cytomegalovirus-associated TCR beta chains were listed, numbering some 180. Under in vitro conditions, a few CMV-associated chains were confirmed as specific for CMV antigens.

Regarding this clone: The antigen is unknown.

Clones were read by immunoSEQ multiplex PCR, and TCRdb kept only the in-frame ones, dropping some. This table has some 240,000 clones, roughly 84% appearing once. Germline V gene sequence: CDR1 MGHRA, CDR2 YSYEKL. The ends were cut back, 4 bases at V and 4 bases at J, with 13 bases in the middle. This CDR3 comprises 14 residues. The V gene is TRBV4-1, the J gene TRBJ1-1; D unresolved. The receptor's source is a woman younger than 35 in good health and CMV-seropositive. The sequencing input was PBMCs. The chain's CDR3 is CASSPGVISTEAFF. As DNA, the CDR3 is TGCGCCAGCAGCCCGGGTGTTATCAGCACTGAAGCTTTCTTT.